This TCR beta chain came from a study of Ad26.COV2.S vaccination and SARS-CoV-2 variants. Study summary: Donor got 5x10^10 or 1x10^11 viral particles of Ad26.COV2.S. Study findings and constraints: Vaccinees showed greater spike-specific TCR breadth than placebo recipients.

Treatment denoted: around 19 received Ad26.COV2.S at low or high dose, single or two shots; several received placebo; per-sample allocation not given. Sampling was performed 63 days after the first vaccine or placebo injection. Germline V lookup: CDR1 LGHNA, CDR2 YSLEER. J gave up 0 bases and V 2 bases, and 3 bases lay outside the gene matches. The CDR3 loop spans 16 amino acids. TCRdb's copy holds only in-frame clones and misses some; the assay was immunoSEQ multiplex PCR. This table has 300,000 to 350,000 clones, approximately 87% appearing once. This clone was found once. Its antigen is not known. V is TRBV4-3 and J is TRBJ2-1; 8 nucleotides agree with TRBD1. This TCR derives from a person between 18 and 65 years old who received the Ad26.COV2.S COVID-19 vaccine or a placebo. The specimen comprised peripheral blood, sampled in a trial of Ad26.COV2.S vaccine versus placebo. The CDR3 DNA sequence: TGCGCCAGCAGCCAACGGACAGGGAGCTCCTACAATGAGCAGTTCTTC. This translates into CASSQRTGSSYNEQFF.